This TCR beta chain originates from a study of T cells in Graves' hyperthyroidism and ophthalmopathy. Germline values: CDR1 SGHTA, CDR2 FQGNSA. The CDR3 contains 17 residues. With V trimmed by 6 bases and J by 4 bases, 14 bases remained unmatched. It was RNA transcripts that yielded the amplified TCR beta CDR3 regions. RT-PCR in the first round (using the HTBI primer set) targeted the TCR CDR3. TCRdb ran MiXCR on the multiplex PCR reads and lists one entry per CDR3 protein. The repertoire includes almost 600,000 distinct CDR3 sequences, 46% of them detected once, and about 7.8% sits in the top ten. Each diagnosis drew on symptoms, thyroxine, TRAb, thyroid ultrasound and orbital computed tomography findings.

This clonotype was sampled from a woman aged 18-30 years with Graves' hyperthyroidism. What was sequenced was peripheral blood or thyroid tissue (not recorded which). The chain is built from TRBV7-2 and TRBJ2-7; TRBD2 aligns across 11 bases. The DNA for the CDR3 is TGTGCCAGCAGTCCCCGCTTAGCGGGAGGGCCGGGTTACGAGCAGTACTTC. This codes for CASSPRLAGGPGYEQYF.